The clone carrying this T cell receptor beta chain appeared once. This sample is drawn from a study of glioma-infiltrating T cells after dendritic cell vaccination. Study overall: Between about 2002 and 2013, patients got autologous tumor lysate-pulsed dendritic cell vaccines.

This CDR3 has 18 residues. Germline CDR1 MDHEN, CDR2 SYDVKM. Trimming at V came to 6 bases and at J to 1 base, leaving 14 bases not matched to a gene. Amplification used 60 V beta primers and 13 J beta primers. The table came from immunoSEQ multiplex PCR; TCRdb's copy has only in-frame clones and leaves some out. The table records under 100,000 clones, around three quarters of them present only once. This receptor was obtained from a human donor with glioblastoma. The sample was blood, taken before dendritic cell vaccination. The chain links TRBV28 to TRBJ2-3; 9 nucleotides match TRBD1. CDR3 sequence reads: CASSFYGVGQGRTDTQYF. CDR3 DNA: TGTGCCAGCAGCTTCTATGGGGTAGGACAGGGGCGCACAGATACGCAGTATTTT.